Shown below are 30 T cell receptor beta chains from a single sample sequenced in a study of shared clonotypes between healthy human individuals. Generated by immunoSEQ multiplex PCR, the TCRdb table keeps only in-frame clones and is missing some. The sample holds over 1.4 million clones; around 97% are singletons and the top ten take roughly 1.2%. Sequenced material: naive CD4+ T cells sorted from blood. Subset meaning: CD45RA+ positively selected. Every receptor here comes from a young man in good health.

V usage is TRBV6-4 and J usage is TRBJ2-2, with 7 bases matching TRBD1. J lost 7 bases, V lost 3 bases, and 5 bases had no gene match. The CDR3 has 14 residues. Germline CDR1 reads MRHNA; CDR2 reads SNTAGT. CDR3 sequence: CASSEDRRSGELFF. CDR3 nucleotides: TGTGCCAGCAGTGAGGACAGGAGGAGCGGGGAGCTGTTTTTT.

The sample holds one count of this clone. The CDR3 DNA reads as TGTGCCACTCAAAAAGGGACCCGCCTTCTGCCCCAGCATTTT. This codes for CATQKGTRLLPQHF. The rearrangement joins TRBV28 to TRBJ1-5, with D tentatively TRBD1 (5 bases). Per germline, CDR1 MDHEN and CDR2 SYDVKM. The CDR3 is 14 amino acids. V was pared by 10 bases and J by 9 bases, with 22 bases between.

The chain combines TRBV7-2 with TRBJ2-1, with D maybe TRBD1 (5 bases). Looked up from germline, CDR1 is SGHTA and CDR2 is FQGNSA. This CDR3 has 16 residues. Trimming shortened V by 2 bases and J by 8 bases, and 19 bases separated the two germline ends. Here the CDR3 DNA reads TGTGCCAGCAGCTTAACCCCTAGGGGTGGGGTCGATGAGCAGTTCTTC. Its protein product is CASSLTPRGGVDEQFF.

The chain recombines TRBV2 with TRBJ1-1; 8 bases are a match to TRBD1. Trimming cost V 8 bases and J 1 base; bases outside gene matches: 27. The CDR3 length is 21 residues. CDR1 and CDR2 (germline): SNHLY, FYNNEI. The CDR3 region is CASYLNRGFTVGILKNTEAFF. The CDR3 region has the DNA TGTGCCAGCTACTTAAACAGGGGGTTCACGGTCGGCATTTTGAAGAACACTGAAGCTTTCTTT.

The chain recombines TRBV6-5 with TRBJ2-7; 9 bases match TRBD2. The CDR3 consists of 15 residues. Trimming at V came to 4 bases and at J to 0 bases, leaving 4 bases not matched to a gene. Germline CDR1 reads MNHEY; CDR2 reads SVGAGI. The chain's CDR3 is CASSSISGSSYEQYF. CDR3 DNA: TGTGCCAGCAGTTCAATTAGCGGGAGCTCCTACGAGCAGTACTTC.

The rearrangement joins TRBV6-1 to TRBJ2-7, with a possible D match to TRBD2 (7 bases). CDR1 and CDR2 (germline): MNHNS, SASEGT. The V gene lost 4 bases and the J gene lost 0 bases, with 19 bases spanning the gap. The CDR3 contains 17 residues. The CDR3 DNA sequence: TGTGCCAGCAGTGGCCCAAGGGGGGGCCTCAGCTCCTACGAGCAGTACTTC. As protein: CASSGPRGGLSSYEQYF.

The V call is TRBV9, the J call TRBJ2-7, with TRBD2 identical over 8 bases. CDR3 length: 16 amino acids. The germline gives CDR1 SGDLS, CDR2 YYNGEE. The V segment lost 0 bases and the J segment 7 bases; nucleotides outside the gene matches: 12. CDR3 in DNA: TGTGCCAGCAGCGTAGCGGGCTGGGCGGGAGGTGAAGAGCAGTACTTC. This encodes CASSVAGWAGGEEQYF.

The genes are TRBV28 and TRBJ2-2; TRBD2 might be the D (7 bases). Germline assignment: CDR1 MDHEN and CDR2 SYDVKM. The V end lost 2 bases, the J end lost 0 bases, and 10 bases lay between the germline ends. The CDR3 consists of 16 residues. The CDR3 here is CASSLAGAANTGELFF. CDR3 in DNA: TGTGCCAGCAGTTTAGCGGGGGCAGCGAACACCGGGGAGCTGTTTTTT.

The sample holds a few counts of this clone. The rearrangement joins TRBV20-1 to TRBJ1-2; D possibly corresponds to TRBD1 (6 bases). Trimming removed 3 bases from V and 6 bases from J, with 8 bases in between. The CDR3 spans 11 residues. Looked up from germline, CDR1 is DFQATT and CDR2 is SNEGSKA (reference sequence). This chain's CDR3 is CSASRGDGYTF. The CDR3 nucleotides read TGCAGTGCTAGCAGGGGCGATGGCTACACCTTC.

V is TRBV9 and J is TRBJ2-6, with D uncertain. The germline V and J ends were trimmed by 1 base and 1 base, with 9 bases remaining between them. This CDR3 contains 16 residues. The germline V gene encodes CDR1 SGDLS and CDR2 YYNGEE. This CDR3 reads CASSVNRISGANVLTF. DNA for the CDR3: TGTGCCAGCAGCGTAAACAGAATTTCTGGGGCCAACGTCCTGACTTTC.

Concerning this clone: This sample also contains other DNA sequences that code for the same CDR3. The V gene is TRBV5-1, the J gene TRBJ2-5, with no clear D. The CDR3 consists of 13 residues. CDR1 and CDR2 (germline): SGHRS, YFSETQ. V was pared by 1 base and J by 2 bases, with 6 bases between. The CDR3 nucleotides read TGCGCCAGCAGCTTGCTGGGGCAAGAGACCCAGTACTTC. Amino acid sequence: CASSLLGQETQYF.

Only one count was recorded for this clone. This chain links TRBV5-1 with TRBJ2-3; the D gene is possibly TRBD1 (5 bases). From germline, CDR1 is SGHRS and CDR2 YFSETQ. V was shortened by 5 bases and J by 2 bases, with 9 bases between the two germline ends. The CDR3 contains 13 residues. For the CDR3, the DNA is TGCGCCAGCAGTAACAGGAACACAGATACGCAGTATTTT. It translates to CASSNRNTDTQYF.

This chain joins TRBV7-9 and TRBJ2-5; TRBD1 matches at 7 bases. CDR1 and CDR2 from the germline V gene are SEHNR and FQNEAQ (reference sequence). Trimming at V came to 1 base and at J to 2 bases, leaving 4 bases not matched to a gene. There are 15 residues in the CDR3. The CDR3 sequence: CASSLGDRVQETQYF. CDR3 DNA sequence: TGTGCCAGCAGCTTAGGAGACAGGGTACAAGAGACCCAGTACTTC.

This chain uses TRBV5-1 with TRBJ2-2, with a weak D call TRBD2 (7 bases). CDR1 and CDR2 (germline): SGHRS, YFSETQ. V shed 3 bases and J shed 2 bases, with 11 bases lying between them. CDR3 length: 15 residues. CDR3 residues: CASSYGGPNTGELFF. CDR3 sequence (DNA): TGCGCCAGCAGCTACGGGGGGCCCAACACCGGGGAGCTGTTTTTT.

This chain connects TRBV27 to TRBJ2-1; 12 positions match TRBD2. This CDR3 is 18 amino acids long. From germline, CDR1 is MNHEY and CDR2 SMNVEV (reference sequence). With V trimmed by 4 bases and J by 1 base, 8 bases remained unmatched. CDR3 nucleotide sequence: TGTGCCAGCAGTTCCCAGAGGACTAGCGGGAAATCCTACAATGAGCAGTTCTTC. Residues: CASSSQRTSGKSYNEQFF.

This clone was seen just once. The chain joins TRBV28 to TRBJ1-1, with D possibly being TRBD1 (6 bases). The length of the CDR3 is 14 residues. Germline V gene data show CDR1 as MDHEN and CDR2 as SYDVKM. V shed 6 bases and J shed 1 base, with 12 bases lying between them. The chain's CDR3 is CASRGWTENTEAFF. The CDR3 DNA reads TGTGCCAGCAGGGGCTGGACAGAGAACACTGAAGCTTTCTTT.

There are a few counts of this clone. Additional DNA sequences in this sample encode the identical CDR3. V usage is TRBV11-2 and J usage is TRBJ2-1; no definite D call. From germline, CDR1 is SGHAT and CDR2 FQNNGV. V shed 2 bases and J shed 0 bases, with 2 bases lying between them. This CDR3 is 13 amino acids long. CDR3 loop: CASSLSSYNEQFF. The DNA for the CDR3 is TGTGCCAGCAGCTTAAGCTCCTACAATGAGCAGTTCTTC. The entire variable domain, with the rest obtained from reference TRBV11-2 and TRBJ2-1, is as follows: EAGVAQSPRYKIIEKRQSVAFWCNPISGHATLYWYQQILGQGPKLLIQFQNNGVVDDSQLPKDRFSAERLKGVDSTLKIQPAKLEDSAVYLCASSLSSYNEQFFGPGTRLTVL.

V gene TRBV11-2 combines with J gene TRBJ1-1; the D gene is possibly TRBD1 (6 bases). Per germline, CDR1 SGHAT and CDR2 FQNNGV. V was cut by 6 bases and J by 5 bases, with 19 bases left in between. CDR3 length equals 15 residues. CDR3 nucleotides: TGTGCCAGCAGGCGTTGGGGGGGGCGGGAGACTGAAGCTTTCTTT. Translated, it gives CASRRWGGRETEAFF.

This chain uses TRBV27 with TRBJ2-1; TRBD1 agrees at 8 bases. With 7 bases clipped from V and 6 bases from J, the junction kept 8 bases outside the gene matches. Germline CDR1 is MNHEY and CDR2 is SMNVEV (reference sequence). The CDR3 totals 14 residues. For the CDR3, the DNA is TGTGCCAGCAAAGGGCAGGGGGCTTTCAATGAGCAGTTCTTC. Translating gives CASKGQGAFNEQFF.

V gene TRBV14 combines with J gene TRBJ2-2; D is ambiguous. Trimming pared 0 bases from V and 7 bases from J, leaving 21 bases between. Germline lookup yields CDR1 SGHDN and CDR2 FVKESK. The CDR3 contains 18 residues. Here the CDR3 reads CASSQDRQTRSILGELFF. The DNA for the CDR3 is TGTGCCAGCAGCCAAGATCGCCAGACGAGATCTATCCTCGGGGAGCTGTTTTTT.

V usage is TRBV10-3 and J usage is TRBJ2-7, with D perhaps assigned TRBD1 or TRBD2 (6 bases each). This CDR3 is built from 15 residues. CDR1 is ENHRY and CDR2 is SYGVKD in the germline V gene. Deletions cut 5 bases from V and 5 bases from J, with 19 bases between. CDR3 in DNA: TGTGCCATCAGTCATCGGGGGCGGGACGGGGACGAGCAGTACTTC. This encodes CAISHRGRDGDEQYF.

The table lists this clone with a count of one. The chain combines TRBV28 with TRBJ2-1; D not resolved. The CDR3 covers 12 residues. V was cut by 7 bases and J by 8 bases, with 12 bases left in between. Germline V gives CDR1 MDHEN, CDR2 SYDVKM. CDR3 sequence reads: CASTPRRDEQFF. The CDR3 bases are TGTGCCAGCACCCCGAGGCGTGATGAGCAGTTCTTC.

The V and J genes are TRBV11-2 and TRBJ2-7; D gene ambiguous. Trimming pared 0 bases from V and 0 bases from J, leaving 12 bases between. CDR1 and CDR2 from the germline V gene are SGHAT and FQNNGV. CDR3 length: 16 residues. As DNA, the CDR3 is TGTGCCAGCAGCTTAGACCGAGCAGGCGGCTCCTACGAGCAGTACTTC. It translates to CASSLDRAGGSYEQYF.

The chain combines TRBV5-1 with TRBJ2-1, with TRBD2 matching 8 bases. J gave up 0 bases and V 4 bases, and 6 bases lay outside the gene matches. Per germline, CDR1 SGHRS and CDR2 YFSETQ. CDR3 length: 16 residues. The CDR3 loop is CASSLSGSPSYNEQFF. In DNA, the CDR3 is TGCGCCAGCAGCCTCAGCGGGAGCCCCTCCTACAATGAGCAGTTCTTC.

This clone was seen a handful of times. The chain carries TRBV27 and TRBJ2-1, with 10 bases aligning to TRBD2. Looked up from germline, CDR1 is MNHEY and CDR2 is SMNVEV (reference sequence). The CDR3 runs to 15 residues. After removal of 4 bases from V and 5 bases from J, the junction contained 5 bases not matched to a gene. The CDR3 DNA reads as TGTGCCAGCAGTTCTCCGGGACTAGCGAACAATGAGCAGTTCTTC. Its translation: CASSSPGLANNEQFF.

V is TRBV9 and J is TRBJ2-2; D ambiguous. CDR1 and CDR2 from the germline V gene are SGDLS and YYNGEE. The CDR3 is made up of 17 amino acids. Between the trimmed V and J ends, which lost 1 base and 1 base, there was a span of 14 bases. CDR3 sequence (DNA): TGTGCCAGCAGCGTACTATCTTACTCTCGGAACACCGGGGAGCTGTTTTTT. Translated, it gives CASSVLSYSRNTGELFF.

CDR3 DNA: TGTGCCAGCAGCGCACCCCCGTATGGGGATGGTGAGACCCAGTACTTC. Its translation: CASSAPPYGDGETQYF. The chain has TRBV11-3 and TRBJ2-5; no clear D. V was pared by 5 bases and J by 5 bases, with 21 bases between. Germline V gene sequence: CDR1 SGHNT, CDR2 YENEEA. The CDR3 sequence is 16 residues long.

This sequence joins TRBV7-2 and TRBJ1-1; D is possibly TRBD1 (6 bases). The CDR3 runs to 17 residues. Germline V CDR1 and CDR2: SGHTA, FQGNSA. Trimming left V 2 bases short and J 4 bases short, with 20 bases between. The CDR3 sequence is CASSLTNFRDIPTEAFF. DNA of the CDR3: TGTGCCAGCAGCTTAACGAACTTCCGGGACATACCCACTGAAGCTTTCTTT.

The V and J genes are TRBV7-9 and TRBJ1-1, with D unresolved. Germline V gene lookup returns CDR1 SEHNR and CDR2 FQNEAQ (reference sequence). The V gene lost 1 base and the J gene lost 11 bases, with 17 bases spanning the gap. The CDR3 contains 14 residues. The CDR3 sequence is CASSLGGSGREAFF. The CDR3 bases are TGTGCCAGCAGCTTAGGTGGTTCAGGACGGGAGGCTTTCTTT.

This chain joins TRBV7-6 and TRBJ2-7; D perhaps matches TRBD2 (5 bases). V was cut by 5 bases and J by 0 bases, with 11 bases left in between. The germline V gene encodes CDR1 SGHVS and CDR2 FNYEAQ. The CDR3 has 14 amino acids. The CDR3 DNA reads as TGTGCCAGCAGCCGCGACTACTCCTCCTACGAGCAGTACTTC. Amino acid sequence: CASSRDYSSYEQYF.